Listed here are 15 T cell receptor beta chains from one sample, sequenced in a study of T cell repertoires in cytomegalovirus infection. TCRdb itself ran the reads through MiXCR, one entry per CDR3 protein. The sample includes approximately 500,000 distinct CDR3 sequences, less than 30% of them seen just once. Input material: PBMCs. The source of these receptors is a human donor in good health (CMV status not recorded). Some clones in this sample may be carry-over from other donors' samples.

The chain recombines TRBV28 with TRBJ2-1; 8 positions match TRBD2. V lost 6 bases and J lost 0; bases outside the gene matches: 7. The CDR3 totals 16 residues. Germline V gene sequence: CDR1 MDHEN, CDR2 SYDVKM. For the CDR3, the DNA is TGTGCCAGCAGCCCCGGGGGGGCGGGCTCCTACAATGAGCAGTTCTTC. Amino acids: CASSPGGAGSYNEQFF.

In this sample, this clonotype turned up a few times. For the CDR3, the DNA is TGTGCCAGCAGTTCTAGCGGGGGGGGTTACAATGAGCAGTTCTTC. Protein: CASSSSGGGYNEQFF. This rearrangement joins TRBV7-3 to TRBJ2-1; 12 nucleotides agree with TRBD2. Germline V gene data show CDR1 as SGHTA and CDR2 as FQGTGA. The CDR3 runs to 15 residues. V dropped 6 bases and J dropped 4; count of bases not matched to a gene: 4.

The V call is TRBV4-3, the J call TRBJ2-7, with no clear D. The CDR3 consists of 13 residues. The germline V and J ends were trimmed by 3 bases and 6 bases, with 12 bases remaining between them. The germline CDR1 and CDR2 sequences are LGHNA and YSLEER. DNA for the CDR3: TGCGCCAGCAGCCACCTCTCTAGAGGCGAGCAGTACGTC. Amino acids: CASSHLSRGEQYV.

This clonotype turned up a few times. V and J are TRBV7-6 and TRBJ2-3; the D gene is possibly TRBD1 (6 bases). The CDR3 covers 17 residues. Germline CDR1 SGHVS, CDR2 FNYEAQ. V was trimmed by 1 base and J by 4 bases, leaving 18 bases between them. The CDR3 coding sequence is TGTGCCAGCAGCTTAGGGGGACAAGCTGTTCCCCCAGATACGCAGTATTTT. Translated, it gives CASSLGGQAVPPDTQYF.

Only a few counts were recorded for this clonotype. DNA for the CDR3: TGTGCCACCAGTGACCCCTCCGGGACAAGTAATTCCAATGAGCAGTTCTTC. Its protein product is CATSDPSGTSNSNEQFF. The chain uses TRBV24-1 and TRBJ2-1; TRBD1 might be the D (6 bases). The CDR3 totals 17 residues. Between the trimmed V and J ends, which lost 4 bases and 6 bases, there was a span of 21 bases. The V gene's germline CDR1 is KGHDR and CDR2 SFDVKD.

This clonotype occurred many times. The V call is TRBV7-6, the J call TRBJ2-3; 7 nucleotides line up with TRBD1. V gave up 5 bases and J gave up 3 bases; unmatched junction bases: 11. The germline V gene encodes CDR1 SGHVS and CDR2 FNYEAQ. The CDR3 sequence is 16 residues long. The CDR3 is CASSRTVGQNTDTQYF. CDR3 nucleotide sequence: TGTGCCAGCAGCCGTACTGTGGGACAGAATACAGATACGCAGTATTTT. The whole variable domain, remainder taken from reference TRBV7-6 and TRBJ2-3, is GAGVSQSPRYKVTKRGQDVALRCDPISGHVSLYWYRQALGQGPEFLTYFNYEAQQDKSGLPNDRFSAERPEGSISTLTIQRTEQRDSAMYRCASSRTVGQNTDTQYFGPGTRLTVL.

The chain recombines TRBV6-1 with TRBJ1-2, with 8 nucleotides matching TRBD1. V shed 0 bases and J 4 bases; nucleotides not matched to a gene: 4. CDR3 size: 15 residues. Germline assignment: CDR1 MNHNS and CDR2 SASEGT. The CDR3 DNA is TGTGCCAGCAGTGAAGCGGGGGACAGGACCTATGGCTACACCTTC. It translates to CASSEAGDRTYGYTF.

The table lists this clonotype with many counts. The rearrangement uses TRBV7-2 and TRBJ2-3; D not certain. Deletions cut 5 bases from V and 14 bases from J, with 20 bases between. The CDR3 is 13 residues long. The germline V gene encodes CDR1 SGHTA and CDR2 FQGNSA. The CDR3 loop reads CASSPVRAIRLYF. DNA of the CDR3: TGTGCCAGCAGCCCCGTTAGGGCCATTCGGCTGTATTTT.

This rearrangement joins TRBV7-2 to TRBJ2-2; no definite D call. The V end was cut by 3 bases, the J end by 0 bases, with 5 bases between. Germline CDR1 and CDR2: SGHTA and FQGNSA. The CDR3 runs 14 residues. For the CDR3, the DNA is TGTGCCAGCAGCTTTCTTCCGAACACCGGGGAGCTGTTTTTT. It specifies CASSFLPNTGELFF.

This clonotype turned up a few times. This rearrangement joins TRBV27 to TRBJ1-5; no firm D call. CDR3 length equals 9 residues. V lost 8 bases and J lost 10, with 6 bases in between. Germline V gene lookup returns CDR1 MNHEY and CDR2 SMNVEV (reference sequence). The CDR3 reads CASGLPQHF. The CDR3 nucleotides are TGTGCCAGCGGACTCCCCCAGCATTTT.

This clonotype was found a few times. This chain connects TRBV6-2 or TRBV6-3 to TRBJ2-3; D is ambiguous. The V gene's germline CDR1 is MNHEY and CDR2 SVGEGT. V lost 6 bases, J lost 3 bases, and 7 bases lay in between. This CDR3 contains 12 residues. The CDR3 DNA follows: TGTGCCAGCAGCGGTAGAACAGATACGCAGTATTTT. Its protein product is CASSGRTDTQYF.

The chain is built from TRBV6-2 or TRBV6-3 and TRBJ2-7, with D maybe TRBD1 (5 bases). The CDR3 runs 16 residues. V lost 5 bases and J lost 7, with 24 bases in between. The germline V gene encodes CDR1 MNHEY and CDR2 SVGEGT. The CDR3, as DNA: TGTGCCAGCAGTAATCAGCCAGGGCAGGGCTTGGGAGAGCAGTACGTC. Protein product: CASSNQPGQGLGEQYV.

This clonotype was seen only a few times. J is TRBJ2-7 and V is TRBV20-1; D gene ambiguous. CDR3 length: 14 residues. From germline, CDR1 is DFQATT and CDR2 SNEGSKA (reference sequence). V was trimmed by 6 bases and J by 6 bases, leaving 21 bases between them. The CDR3: CSASQRILGREQYF. The CDR3 DNA sequence: TGCAGTGCCTCTCAGAGGATTTTAGGGCGCGAGCAGTACTTC.

V gene TRBV28 combines with J gene TRBJ2-7; 7 nucleotides align to TRBD1. The V segment lost 5 bases and the J segment 0 bases; nucleotides outside the gene matches: 4. Germline lookup yields CDR1 MDHEN and CDR2 SYDVKM. The CDR3 is 14 amino acids. The CDR3 reads CASSVGDSSYEQYF. Written as DNA, the CDR3 is TGTGCCAGCAGTGTAGGGGACAGCTCCTACGAGCAGTACTTC. Full variable domain (outside the CDR3, taken from reference TRBV28 and TRBJ2-7): DVKVTQSSRYLVKRTGEKVFLECVQDMDHENMFWYRQDPGLGLRLIYFSYDVKMKEKGDIPEGYSVSREKKERFSLILESASTNQTSMYLCASSVGDSSYEQYFGPGTRLTVT.

The chain carries TRBV24-1 and TRBJ2-2; D might be TRBD1 (6 bases). The CDR3 sequence is 16 residues long. Germline assignment: CDR1 KGHDR and CDR2 SFDVKD. V was pared by 0 bases and J by 2 bases, with 9 bases between. CDR3 sequence: CATSDLRDTNTGELFF. CDR3 coding DNA: TGTGCCACCAGTGATTTGCGGGACACCAACACCGGGGAGCTGTTTTTT.